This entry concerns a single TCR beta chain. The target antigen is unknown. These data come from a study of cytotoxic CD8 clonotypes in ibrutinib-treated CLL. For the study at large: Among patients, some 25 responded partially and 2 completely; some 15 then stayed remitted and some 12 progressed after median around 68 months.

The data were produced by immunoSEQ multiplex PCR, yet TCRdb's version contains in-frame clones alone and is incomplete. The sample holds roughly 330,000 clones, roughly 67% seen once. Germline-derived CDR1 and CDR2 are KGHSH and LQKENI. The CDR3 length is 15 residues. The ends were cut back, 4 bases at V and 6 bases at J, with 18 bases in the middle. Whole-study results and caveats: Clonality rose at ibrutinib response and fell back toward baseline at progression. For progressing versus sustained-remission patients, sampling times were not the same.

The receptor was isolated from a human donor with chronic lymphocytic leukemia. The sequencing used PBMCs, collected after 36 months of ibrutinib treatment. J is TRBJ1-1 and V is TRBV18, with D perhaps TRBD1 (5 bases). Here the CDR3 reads CASSLGGGGVAEAFF. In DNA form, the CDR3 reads TGTGCCAGCTCACTCGGCGGGGGGGGAGTGGCTGAAGCTTTCTTT.